This T cell receptor (beta chain) was profiled in a study of blood T cells in healthy people across ages. The wider study: When template switching was applied, about one barcoded beta molecule was captured per two T cells.

Broader study findings: TCR beta diversity per million T cells fell roughly linearly with age.

This clonotype was counted at least ten times. Its antigen remains unidentified. Primers used in a second PCR of about 7 to 12 cycles were a sample-barcoded 5' primer and a J-beta primer mix. Via MiXCR, TCRdb re-called the 5' RACE reads, giving one row per CDR3 protein. The sample has about 1,500,000 distinct CDR3 sequences; over 25% are singletons. Germline V gene sequence: CDR1 SGHVS, CDR2 FNYEAQ. The length of the CDR3 is 12 residues. Deletions cut 5 bases from V and 4 bases from J, with 9 bases between. Material for sequencing was blood. V gene TRBV7-6 combines with J gene TRBJ2-7; D unclear. The clonotype comes from a woman aged 25-40 years in good health. Here the CDR3 reads CASSLDEYEQYF. Here the CDR3 DNA reads TGTGCCAGCAGCCTCGACGAATACGAGCAGTACTTC.